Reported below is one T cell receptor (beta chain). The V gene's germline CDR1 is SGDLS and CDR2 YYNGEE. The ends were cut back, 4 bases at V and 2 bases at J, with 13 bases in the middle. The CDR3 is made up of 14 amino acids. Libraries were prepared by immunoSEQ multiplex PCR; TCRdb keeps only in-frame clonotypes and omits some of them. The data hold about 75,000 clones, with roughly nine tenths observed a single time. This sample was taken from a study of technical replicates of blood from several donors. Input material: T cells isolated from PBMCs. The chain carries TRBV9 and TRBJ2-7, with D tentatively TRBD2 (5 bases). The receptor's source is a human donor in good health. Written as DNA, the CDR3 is TGTGCCAGCAGCTCCCGATCGGGAACCTACGAGCAGTACTTC. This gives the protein CASSSRSGTYEQYF.